The 20 T cell receptor beta chains listed next were all sequenced from one sample in a study of CXCR3-negative and CXCR3-positive naive CD8 T cells. These receptors are not linked to any known antigen. UMI-tagged TRB cDNA libraries were built via 5' RACE. Reanalyzing the 5' RACE reads, TCRdb keeps one entry per CDR3 protein, without DNA. Its listing shows around 160,000 distinct CDR3 sequences. Study-level points and caveats: Naive cells positive for CXCR3 carried more hydrophobic TRB CDR3s than CXCR3-negative ones.

The sample taken for sequencing was naive CXCR3+ CD8+ T cells from blood. Subset specified: CD45RO-CCR7+CD27+CD95- naive CD8+ T cells expressing CXCR3 (TNR3+). Receptors were obtained from a human donor in good health. Some clones in this sample may be carry-over from other donors' samples.

The chain has TRBV27 and TRBJ1-5. From germline, CDR1 is MNHEY and CDR2 SMNVEV (reference sequence). CDR3 length: 15 amino acids. CDR3 sequence: CASSLRAASNQPQHF.

This chain joins TRBV28 and TRBJ2-3; TCRdb's assignment of TRBD2 cannot be checked, as there is no DNA. Germline V gives CDR1 MDHEN, CDR2 SYDVKM. The CDR3 totals 15 residues. The CDR3 loop reads CASNHPTGRADTQYF. The full variable domain, rest sourced from reference TRBV28 and TRBJ2-3, is DVKVTQSSRYLVKRTGEKVFLECVQDMDHENMFWYRQDPGLGLRLIYFSYDVKMKEKGDIPEGYSVSREKKERFSLILESASTNQTSMYLCASNHPTGRADTQYFGPGTRLTVL.

This sequence joins TRBV19 and TRBJ1-1; TCRdb gives TRBD1 as the D gene, but with no DNA this cannot be confirmed. Germline V gene lookup returns CDR1 LNHDA and CDR2 SQIVND (reference sequence). This CDR3 spans 16 amino acids. The CDR3 region is CASSIGWGQKNTEAFF.

V is TRBV6-2 or TRBV6-3 and J is TRBJ2-7; TCRdb reports TRBD1, a call that lacks DNA to check it against. CDR3 length: 16 amino acids. CDR1 is MNHEY and CDR2 is SVGEGT in the germline V gene. The CDR3 region is CASSYPLTGGSYEQYF.

The rearrangement joins TRBV5-1 to TRBJ2-2; the TCRdb D gene call, TRBD1, has no DNA to confirm it. Germline V CDR1 and CDR2: SGHRS, YFSETQ. The CDR3 is 14 amino acids. This CDR3 is CASRRTGDGGELFF.

The rearrangement links TRBV5-1 to TRBJ1-1; lacking DNA, the TRBD1 call made by TCRdb goes unchecked. Germline loops: CDR1 SGHRS, CDR2 YFSETQ. This CDR3 spans 17 amino acids. CDR3 amino acids: CASSLALGARGNTEAFF.

V and J are TRBV14 and TRBJ2-7. CDR1 is SGHDN, CDR2 FVKESK, per germline. CDR3 length equals 15 residues. CDR3 region: CASSSGWSAPYEQYF.

This chain joins TRBV5-1 and TRBJ2-1; TCRdb's D call, TRBD2, is unchecked because there is no DNA. The CDR3 has 13 amino acids. Germline assignment: CDR1 SGHRS and CDR2 YFSETQ. The CDR3 sequence is CASSLTSGIEQFF.

This chain links TRBV7-9 with TRBJ1-6. The CDR3 is 14 residues long. Germline V lookup: CDR1 SEHNR, CDR2 FQNEAQ (reference sequence). The CDR3 is CASSLFLGDSPLHF.

This sequence joins TRBV6-2 or TRBV6-3 and TRBJ2-7. CDR1 and CDR2 from the germline V gene are MNHEY and SVGEGT. The CDR3 extends over 12 amino acids. CDR3 region: CASSYSPSEQYF.

The J gene is TRBJ2-7, the V gene TRBV5-1. The length of the CDR3 is 12 residues. Germline V gene data show CDR1 as SGHRS and CDR2 as YFSETQ. CDR3: CARRTSWYEQYF.

The chain carries TRBV21-1 and TRBJ1-5; absent DNA, TCRdb's TRBD1 call cannot be checked. TRBV21-1 is flagged as a pseudogene. This CDR3 region has 19 residues. CDR3 protein: CASSKARGTVPISNQPQHF.

The chain combines TRBV21-1 with TRBJ2-3. TRBV21-1 is listed as a pseudogene. This CDR3 comprises 16 residues. The chain's CDR3 is CASSKELRRIPDTQYF.

CDR3 loop: CAGSWGVGELFF. The J gene is TRBJ2-2, the V gene TRBV7-6; TCRdb's D gene call, TRBD2, goes unchecked for lack of DNA. Germline V gene data show CDR1 as SGHVS and CDR2 as FNYEAQ. The CDR3 runs 12 residues.

J is TRBJ2-2 and V is TRBV5-1; TCRdb designates TRBD2, a call that cannot be tested without DNA. This CDR3 spans 16 amino acids. Per the germline V gene, CDR1 is SGHRS and CDR2 is YFSETQ. The CDR3 sequence is CASSLLAGESTGELFF.

The rearrangement uses TRBV29-1 and TRBJ2-5; as DNA is missing, the TRBD1 call by TCRdb cannot be tested. The CDR3 contains 13 residues. Germline assignment: CDR1 SQVTM and CDR2 ANQGSEA. CDR3 sequence reads: CSAPGPVQETQYF.

The chain is built from TRBV4-1 and TRBJ2-3; TCRdb selects TRBD2, and the lack of DNA leaves this call unchecked. The CDR3 spans 14 residues. Germline lookup yields CDR1 MGHRA and CDR2 YSYEKL. This chain's CDR3 is CASSREGGTDTQYF.

The CDR3 is CASSTADLANYGYTF. The chain is built from TRBV19 and TRBJ1-2. The germline V gene encodes CDR1 LNHDA and CDR2 SQIVND (reference sequence). This CDR3 comprises 15 residues.

V is TRBV7-9 and J is TRBJ2-3; the TRBD2 assignment by TCRdb is unverifiable without DNA. Germline V gene lookup returns CDR1 SEHNR and CDR2 FQNEAQ (reference sequence). There are 17 residues in the CDR3. CDR3 residues: CASSSPVGGPSTDTQYF.

The CDR3 reads CASSFPRQGGDYGYTF. V is TRBV7-9 and J is TRBJ1-2; TCRdb's D gene call, TRBD1, goes unchecked for lack of DNA. Germline V gene lookup returns CDR1 SEHNR and CDR2 FQNEAQ (reference sequence). The CDR3 is 16 residues long. The full variable domain, rest sourced from reference TRBV7-9 and TRBJ1-2, is DTGVSQNPRHKITKRGQNVTFRCDPISEHNRLYWYRQTLGQGPEFLTYFQNEAQLEKSRLLSDRFSAERPKGSFSTLEIQRTEQGDSAMYLCASSFPRQGGDYGYTFGSGTRLTVV.